The entry below gives a single TCR beta chain sequence along with its context. Its cognate antigen has yet to be identified. One base away there is no much larger clone; base qualities are not given. This record comes from a study of post-analysis software for immune sequencing data (dated by TCRdb to the mid-2010s). Context from the whole study: The recorded disease courses included relapsing-remitting, secondary progressive and progressive-relapsing multiple sclerosis, and some patients had no subtype annotation. Patient repertoires were compared against ten to eleven previously published healthy control repertoires from donors aged about 6 to 25 years. A subset of samples was prepared in parallel using single-end sample barcoding, then pooled and co-amplified after Illumina adapter ligation.

The full study reports these points: Normalized Chao1 diversity was significantly lower in multiple sclerosis patients than controls, suggesting substantial peripheral T-cell clonal expansion. The control group was slightly older than the multiple sclerosis patient group. Roughly 5 TRBV segments, including TRBV5-6, TRBV5-1 and TRBV20-1, were significantly more frequent in patients than controls. When samples were clustered directly using the F measure, samples prepared in the same batch co-clustered strongly, which prompted a batch-effect correction.

To demonstrate the VDJtools post-analysis software, the study profiled TCR beta repertoires from the peripheral blood of under 15 young patients with multiple sclerosis. Multiple sclerosis patients were children and adolescents aged about 6 to 17 years. Library generation was performed with PCR. Sequencer: Illumina HiSeq 2500. To reduce PCR and sequencing biases, unique molecular identifiers were incorporated into the TCR beta cDNA libraries. Per 1 to 10 million input T cells, approximately 500,000 cDNA molecules were obtained, such that each molecule approximated one T cell. The patient libraries were prepared and sequenced using the same protocol as the earlier healthy control dataset. Samples belonging to the same batch were prepared together, multiplexed and sequenced on a shared HiSeq lane. Per the authors' processing: Raw barcoded reads were processed with MIGEC, and single-read molecular identifier groups were discarded before consensus assembly and CDR3 extraction. Clonotype tables were post-analysed with VDJtools, and diversity was normalized by down-sampling all datasets to the smallest sample size. To correct batch-related cross-sample contamination, repertoire overlap clustering matched CDR3 amino acid sequences but not nucleotide sequences. The raw public reads went through TCRdb reprocessing: fastp at Q25, MiXCR clone calling, in-frame beta chains kept. Each CDR3 protein gets just one entry, which takes the most common genes and DNA from the rows behind it. The V and J calls come from TCRdb's annotation, not from the publication. For this sample there are about 380,000 distinct CDR3 sequences; 30% to 45% appear just once. The top ten constitute roughly 12% of the sample.

Trimming takes 0 bases from V and 6 bases from J, and the germline ends sit 4 bases apart. Taken from the germline V gene, the CDR1 and CDR2 loops are SGHAT and FQNNGV. From the cysteine through the phenylalanine, the CDR3 covers 12 amino acids. Only the CDR3 DNA stays, 36 bases, in frame from base 1. The V and J genes are TRBV11-2 and TRBJ2-3, with the identity of the D gene unclear. The specimen was blood. This receptor was obtained from a girl aged 10 to 17 with multiple sclerosis. The CDR3 reads as follows: CASSLDMDTQYF. The DNA sequence follows: TGTGCCAGCAGCTTAGATATGGATACGCAGTATTTT.